This TCR beta chain appears in the sequencing data of a study of metastatic and nonmetastatic thyroid tumors (dated by TCRdb to 2019 to 2021). Study-level background: The researchers compared repertoires between peripheral blood samples and tumor or nodule tissue samples from patients with malignant or benign thyroid disease.

CDR1 and CDR2, looked up from the germline V gene (reference sequence), are LGHDT and YNNKEL. Taken from cysteine to phenylalanine, the CDR3 has 15 residues. Only the CDR3 DNA stays, 45 bases, in frame from base 1. The germline ends are 13 bases apart after V is trimmed by 0 bases and J by 7 bases. To prepare the library, PCR was applied. For sequencing, an Illumina HiSeq 4000 was employed. High-throughput sequencing was used to profile the TCR beta-chain CDR3 region of every patient. Turning to the authors' computational methods: A classifier to discriminate distant-metastatic papillary thyroid cancer patients was built from CDR3 differences across clinicopathological groups. To measure repertoire diversity the researchers used the Shannon index, while the Morisita-Horn index served to gauge how similar the tumor and blood repertoires were. The raw public reads went through TCRdb reprocessing: fastp at Q25, MiXCR clone calling, in-frame beta chains kept. In this record, the V and J calls reflect TCRdb's handling and not the investigators' own analysis. The sample includes approximately 13,000 clones, with around 25% observed a single time. Clones ranked in the top ten supply around 11% of the sample.

General findings and caveats noted by the study authors: In both blood and tumor samples, TCR beta diversity was reported to be significantly higher in malignant tumors than in benign nodules.

This clone is characterized as large (0.1 to 1%). Its antigen remains undetermined. One base away there is no much larger clone; base qualities are not given. No patient had received any treatment before thyroid surgery. Using T-cell receptor beta sequencing, the researchers looked back retrospectively at clinical samples from patients, gathered between the early 2010s and the late 2010s. This TCR was sampled from a female donor with papillary thyroid cancer or a benign thyroid nodule (not recorded which). Some clones in this sample may be carry-over from other donors' samples. The specimen sequenced was adjacent normal tissue. This chain joins TRBV3-1 to TRBJ2-1; the D gene is not confidently resolved. This receptor has the CDR3 CASSQDPSGFNEQFF. The bases read TGTGCCAGCAGCCAAGACCCTTCGGGTTTTAATGAGCAGTTCTTC.